What follows is one T cell receptor (beta chain) and its context. Its antigen is not known. These data are taken from a study of PD-1 blockade in classical Hodgkin lymphoma. Overall study context: Patients were infused with nivolumab 3 mg/kg every 2 weeks. Whole-study findings and limits: Reported findings placed baseline TCR diversity lower in newly diagnosed patients (compared with healthy donors). While CD8+ TCR diversity did not rise significantly by C4D1, CD4+ TCR diversity did. No one has yet defined what causes the repertoire differences, which may be disease activity or prior therapy.

This table comes from immunoSEQ multiplex PCR, and its TCRdb copy is limited to in-frame clones, with some not included. Of almost 85,000 clones in the sample, about 89% were seen once. Every patient had relapsed following autologous stem cell transplantation, and cohorts differed in brentuximab vedotin exposure. The CDR3 spans 12 residues. Germline V CDR1 and CDR2: MNHNY, SVGAGI (reference sequence). The V end was cut by 5 bases, the J end by 3 bases, with 5 bases between. The TCR comes from a human donor with classical Hodgkin lymphoma. V and J are TRBV6-6 and TRBJ1-5; D not certain. Sample: peripheral blood mononuclear cells (PBMCs), taken at baseline. Here the CDR3 reads CASSRDNQPQHF. In DNA form, the CDR3 reads TGTGCCAGCAGTCGGGACAATCAGCCCCAGCATTTT.